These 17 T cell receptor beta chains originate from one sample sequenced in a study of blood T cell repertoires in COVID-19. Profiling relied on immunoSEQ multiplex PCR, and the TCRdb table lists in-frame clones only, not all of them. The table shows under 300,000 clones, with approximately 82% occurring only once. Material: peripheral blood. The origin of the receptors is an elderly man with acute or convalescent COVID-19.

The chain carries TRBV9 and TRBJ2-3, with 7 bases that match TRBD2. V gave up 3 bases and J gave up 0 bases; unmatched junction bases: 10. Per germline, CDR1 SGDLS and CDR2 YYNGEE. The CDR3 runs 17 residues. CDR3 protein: CASSDTSSGGSTDTQYF. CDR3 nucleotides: TGTGCCAGCAGCGATACTTCTAGCGGAGGGAGCACAGATACGCAGTATTTT.

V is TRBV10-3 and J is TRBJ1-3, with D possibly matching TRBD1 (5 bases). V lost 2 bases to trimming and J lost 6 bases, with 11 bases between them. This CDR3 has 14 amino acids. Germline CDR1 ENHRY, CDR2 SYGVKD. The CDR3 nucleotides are TGTGCCATCAGTGAGGGGGCGCGCTTAAACACCATATATTTT. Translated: CAISEGARLNTIYF.

The CDR3 DNA reads TGTGCCAGCAGCCAAGTGGCTGGTTCCTACAATGAGCAGTTCTTC. Protein sequence: CASSQVAGSYNEQFF. J is TRBJ2-1 and V is TRBV3-1 (or the pseudogene TRBV3-2), with D unresolved. The germline gives CDR1 LGHDT, CDR2 YNNKEL (reference sequence). The length of the CDR3 is 15 residues. V dropped 1 base and J dropped 1 base, with 8 bases sitting between them.

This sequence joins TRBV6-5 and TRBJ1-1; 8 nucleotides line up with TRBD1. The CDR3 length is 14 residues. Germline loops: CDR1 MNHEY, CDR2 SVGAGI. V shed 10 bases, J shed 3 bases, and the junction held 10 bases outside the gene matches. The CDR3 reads CATGQDPTDTEAFF. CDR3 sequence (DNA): TGTGCCACGGGACAGGACCCGACGGACACTGAAGCTTTCTTT.

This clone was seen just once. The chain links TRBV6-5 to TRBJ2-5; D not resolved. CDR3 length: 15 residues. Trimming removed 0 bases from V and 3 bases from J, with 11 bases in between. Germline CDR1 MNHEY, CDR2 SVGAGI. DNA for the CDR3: TGTGCCAGCAGTTACTCTATTAGCCAGAAAGAGACCCAGTACTTC. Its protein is CASSYSISQKETQYF.

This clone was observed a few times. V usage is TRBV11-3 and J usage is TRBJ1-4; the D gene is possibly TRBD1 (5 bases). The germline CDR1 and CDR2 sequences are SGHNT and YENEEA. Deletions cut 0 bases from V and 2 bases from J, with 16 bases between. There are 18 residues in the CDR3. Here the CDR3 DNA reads TGTGCCAGCAGCTTAGAGCCCAGTGGCGGGGGGACTAATGAAAAACTGTTTTTT. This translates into CASSLEPSGGGTNEKLFF. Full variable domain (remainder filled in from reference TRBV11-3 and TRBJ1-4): EAGVVQSPRYKIIEKKQPVAFWCNPISGHNTLYWYLQNLGQGPELLIRYENEEAVDDSQLPKDRFSAERLKGVDSTLKIQPAELGDSAVYLCASSLEPSGGGTNEKLFFGSGTQLSVL.

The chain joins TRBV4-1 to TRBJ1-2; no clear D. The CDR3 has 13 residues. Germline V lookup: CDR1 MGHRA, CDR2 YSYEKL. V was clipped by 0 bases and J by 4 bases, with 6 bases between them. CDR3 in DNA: TGCGCCAGCAGCCAAGAACCGGTCTATGGCTACACCTTC. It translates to CASSQEPVYGYTF.

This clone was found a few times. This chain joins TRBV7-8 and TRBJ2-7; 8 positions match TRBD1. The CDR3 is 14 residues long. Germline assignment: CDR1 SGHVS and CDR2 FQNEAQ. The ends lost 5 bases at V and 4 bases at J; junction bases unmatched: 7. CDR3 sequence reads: CASSTGTGGYEQYF. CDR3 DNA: TGTGCCAGCAGCACCGGGACAGGCGGTTACGAGCAGTACTTC.

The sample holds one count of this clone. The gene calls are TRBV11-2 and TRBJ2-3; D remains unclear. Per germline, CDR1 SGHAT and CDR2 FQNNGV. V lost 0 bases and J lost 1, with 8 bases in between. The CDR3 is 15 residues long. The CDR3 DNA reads TGTGCCAGCAGCTTAGATCTAGGAGGCACAGATACGCAGTATTTT. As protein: CASSLDLGGTDTQYF.

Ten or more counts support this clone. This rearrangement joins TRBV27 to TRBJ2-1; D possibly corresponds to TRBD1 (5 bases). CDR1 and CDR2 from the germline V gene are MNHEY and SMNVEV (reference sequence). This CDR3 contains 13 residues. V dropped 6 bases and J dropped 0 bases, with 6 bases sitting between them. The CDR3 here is CASRDSSYNEQFF. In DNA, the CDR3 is TGTGCCAGCAGAGACAGCTCCTACAATGAGCAGTTCTTC.

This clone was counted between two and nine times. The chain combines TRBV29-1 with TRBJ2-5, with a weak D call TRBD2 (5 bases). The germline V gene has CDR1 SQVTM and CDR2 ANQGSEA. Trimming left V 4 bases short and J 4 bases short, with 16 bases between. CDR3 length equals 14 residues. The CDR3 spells CSVGPGGVGETQYF. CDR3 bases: TGCAGCGTTGGCCCCGGAGGTGTTGGAGAGACCCAGTACTTC. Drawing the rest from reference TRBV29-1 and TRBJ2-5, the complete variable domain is SAVISQKPSRDICQRGTSLTIQCQVDSQVTMMFWYRQQPGQSLTLIATANQGSEATYESGFVIDKFPISRPNLTFSTLTVSNMSPEDSSIYLCSVGPGGVGETQYFGPGTRLLVL.

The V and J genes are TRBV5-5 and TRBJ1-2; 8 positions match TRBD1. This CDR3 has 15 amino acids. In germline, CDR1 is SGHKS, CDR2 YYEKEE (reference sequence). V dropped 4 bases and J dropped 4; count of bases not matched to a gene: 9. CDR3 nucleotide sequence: TGTGCCAGCAGCCCGGACAGGGCCATCTTCTATGGCTACACCTTC. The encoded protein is CASSPDRAIFYGYTF.

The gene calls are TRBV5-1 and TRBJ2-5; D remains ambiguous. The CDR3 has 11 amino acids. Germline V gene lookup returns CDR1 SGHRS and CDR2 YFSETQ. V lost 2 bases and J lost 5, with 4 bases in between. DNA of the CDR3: TGCGCCAGCAGCTTCATGGAGACCCAGTACTTC. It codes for CASSFMETQYF.

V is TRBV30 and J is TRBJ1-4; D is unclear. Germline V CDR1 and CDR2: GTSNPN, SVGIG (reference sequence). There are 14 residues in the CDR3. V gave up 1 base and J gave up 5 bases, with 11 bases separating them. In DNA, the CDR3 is TGTGCCTGGAGTGGGCCAAACCCAAATGAAAAACTGTTTTTT. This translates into CAWSGPNPNEKLFF. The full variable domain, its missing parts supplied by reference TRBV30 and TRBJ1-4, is SQTIHQWPATLVQPVGSPLSLECTVEGTSNPNLYWYRQAAGRGLQLLFYSVGIGQISSEVPQNLSASRPQDRQFILSSKKLLLSDSGFYLCAWSGPNPNEKLFFGSGTQLSVL.

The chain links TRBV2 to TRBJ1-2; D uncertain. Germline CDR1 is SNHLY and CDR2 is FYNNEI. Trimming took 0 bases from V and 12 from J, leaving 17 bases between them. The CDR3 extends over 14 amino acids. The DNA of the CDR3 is TGTGCCAGCAGTGAAGCGCTTCTTCGCTCGGAGAACACCTTC. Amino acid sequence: CASSEALLRSENTF.

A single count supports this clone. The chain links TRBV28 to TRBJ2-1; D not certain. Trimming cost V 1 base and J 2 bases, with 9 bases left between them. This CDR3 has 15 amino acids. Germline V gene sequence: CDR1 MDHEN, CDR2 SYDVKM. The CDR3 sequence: CASSLYGRTYNEQFF. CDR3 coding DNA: TGTGCCAGCAGTTTATACGGCAGGACCTACAATGAGCAGTTCTTC.

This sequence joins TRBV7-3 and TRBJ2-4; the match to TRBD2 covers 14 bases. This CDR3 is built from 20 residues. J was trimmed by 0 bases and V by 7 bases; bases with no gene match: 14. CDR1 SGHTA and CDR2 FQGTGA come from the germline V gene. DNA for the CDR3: TGTGCCAGCACCCCCCCCTGGGGACTAGCGGGAGTCCAAGCCAAAAACATTCAGTACTTC. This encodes CASTPPWGLAGVQAKNIQYF.